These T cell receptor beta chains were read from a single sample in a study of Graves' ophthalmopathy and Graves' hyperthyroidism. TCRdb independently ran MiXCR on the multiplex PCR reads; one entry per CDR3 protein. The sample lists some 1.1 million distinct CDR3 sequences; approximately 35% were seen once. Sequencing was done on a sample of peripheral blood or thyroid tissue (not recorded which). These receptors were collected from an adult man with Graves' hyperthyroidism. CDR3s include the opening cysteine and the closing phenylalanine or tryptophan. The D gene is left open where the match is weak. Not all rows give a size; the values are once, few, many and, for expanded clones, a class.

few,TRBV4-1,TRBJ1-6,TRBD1,TGCGCCAGCAGCCAAGACAGGGGGCAGATTTCACCCCTCCACTTT,CASSQDRGQISPLHF
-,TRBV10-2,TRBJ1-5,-,TGCGCCATCCCCCCAGGGGCAGGGCGTAGCCAAAATCAGCCCCAGCTTTTT,CAIPPGAGRSQNQPQLF
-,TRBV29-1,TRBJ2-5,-,TGCAGCGTTGAAGTTGAGGGGGCCCAGTACTTC,CSVEVEGAQYF
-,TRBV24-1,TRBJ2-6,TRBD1,TGTGCCACCAGAGGGACAGGCAGCTCTGGGGCCAACGTCCTGACTTTC,CATRGTGSSGANVLTF
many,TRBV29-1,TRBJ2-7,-,TGCAGCGTTGGTTGGGCAGCAGGCGAGCCGGGGCAGGGAAAAAGCTCCTACGAGCAGTACTTC,CSVGWAAGEPGQGKSSYEQYF
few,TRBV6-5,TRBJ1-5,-,TGTGCCAGCAGTTCACAGGAAAGCAATCAGCCCCAGCATTTT,CASSSQESNQPQHF
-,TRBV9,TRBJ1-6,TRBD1,TGCGCCACCACCTCCGGGACAGAGAATTCACCCCTCCACTTT,CATTSGTENSPLHF
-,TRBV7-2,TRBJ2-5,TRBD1,TGTGCCAGCAGCTTAGATCGGGGACAGGGAGAGAACCAAGAGACCCAGTACTTC,CASSLDRGQGENQETQYF
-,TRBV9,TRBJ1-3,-,TGTGCCAGCAGCCAAGGTTCTGTCTCTGGAAACACCATATATTTT,CASSQGSVSGNTIYF
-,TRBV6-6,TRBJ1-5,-,TGTGCCAGCCGGAAGGAGCAGCCCCAGCATTTT,CASRKEQPQHF
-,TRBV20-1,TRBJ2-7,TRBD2,TGCAGTGCTCCAAAAATGACTAGCGGAGAGCAGTACTTC,CSAPKMTSGEQYF